The clone carrying this T cell receptor beta chain was found a few times. Its antigen is as yet unknown. With 60 Vbeta and 13 Jbeta primers, the PCR was carried out. Sequenced by immunoSEQ multiplex PCR; TCRdb stores in-frame clones only, minus some. The data contain 150,000 or so clones, 78% of them seen just once; the ten biggest clones take up under 4%. CDR1 and CDR2 from the germline V gene are MNHNY and SVGAGI (reference sequence). The CDR3 has 14 amino acids. V dropped 7 bases and J dropped 1 base, with 13 bases sitting between them. The entry originates in a study of cytomegalovirus exposure and HLA in healthy donors. Study results and caveats: Previously analyzed data showed that most TCR beta V segments were productive at a frequency of about 90% or about 30%. Common viral pathogens were later found to be apparently linked to several of the most significant clusters.

Input material: PBMCs. This TCR was recovered from a woman between 40 and 55 years old in good health and CMV-seronegative. V usage is TRBV6-6 and J usage is TRBJ1-1; a possible D gene is TRBD1 (5 bases). The CDR3 region has the DNA TGTGCCAGCACCCCCGGAGACAGGAACACTGAAGCTTTCTTT. Its protein product is CASTPGDRNTEAFF.